Presented here are 26 T cell receptor beta chains from one specimen sequenced in a study of blood T cell dynamics during melanoma immunotherapy. The assay was immunoSEQ multiplex PCR, and TCRdb's table has in-frame clones only and misses some. The sample carries more than 8,500 clones, about 86% recorded once. As for time point: pre-treatment baseline. This material consisted of blood, taken from a patient treated with checkpoint blockade. The source of these receptors is a human donor with melanoma.

This clone was counted between two and nine times. This chain joins TRBV5-4 and TRBJ1-1; possibly TRBD1 for D (5 bases). CDR1 is SGHNT and CDR2 is YYREEE in the germline V gene (reference sequence). V was clipped by 4 bases and J by 2 bases, with 15 bases between them. CDR3 length: 15 amino acids. CDR3 sequence reads: CASSLLGEGNTEAFF. The CDR3 region has the DNA TGTGCCAGCAGCCTCTTGGGGGAGGGTAACACTGAAGCTTTCTTT.

The chain is built from TRBV6-5 and TRBJ1-1; unclear D gene. Per the germline V gene, CDR1 is MNHEY and CDR2 is SVGAGI. Trimming shortened V by 3 bases and J by 4 bases, and 9 bases separated the two germline ends. This CDR3 comprises 13 residues. CDR3 region: CASSYSQSTEAFF. CDR3 in DNA: TGTGCCAGCAGTTATTCCCAGTCCACTGAAGCTTTCTTT.

The chain employs TRBV6-4 and TRBJ1-6; D call uncertain. Between the trimmed V and J ends, which lost 5 bases and 9 bases, there was a span of 17 bases. This CDR3 comprises 15 residues. Germline CDR1 and CDR2: MRHNA and SNTAGT. This chain's CDR3 is CASSSRTVYFSPLHF. Written as DNA, the CDR3 is TGTGCCAGCAGTTCCCGGACGGTGTATTTTTCACCCCTCCACTTT.

The chain has TRBV21-1 and TRBJ2-6; the listed D gene, TRBD2, was not tested against the DNA. TRBV21-1 represents a pseudogene. The CDR3 spans 16 residues. The CDR3 DNA reads TGTGCCAGCAGCAAAGAATACTCCTCTGGGGCCAACGTCCTGACTTTC. Encoded protein: CASSKEYSSGANVLTF.

This clone was seen once. The chain links TRBV11-2 to TRBJ2-5; tentative D call: TRBD1 (6 bases). Trimming cost V 5 bases and J 5 bases, with 15 bases left between them. Germline CDR1 SGHAT, CDR2 FQNNGV. This CDR3 has 14 residues. Here the CDR3 reads CASSQLRGAETQYF. The CDR3 DNA follows: TGTGCCAGCAGCCAACTCAGGGGTGCGGAGACCCAGTACTTC.

The chain is built from TRBV7-9 and TRBJ2-7, with TRBD2 as a possible D gene (5 bases). The CDR3 has 14 amino acids. V dropped 6 bases and J dropped 0 bases, with 12 bases sitting between them. Germline V lookup: CDR1 SEHNR, CDR2 FQNEAQ (reference sequence). CDR3 sequence (DNA): TGTGCCAGCAGTTACGGGGTCCCCTCCTACGAGCAGTACTTC. It codes for CASSYGVPSYEQYF. Looking up the rest from reference TRBV7-9 and TRBJ2-7 gives the full variable domain: DTGVSQNPRHKITKRGQNVTFRCDPISEHNRLYWYRQTLGQGPEFLTYFQNEAQLEKSRLLSDRFSAERPKGSFSTLEIQRTEQGDSAMYLCASSYGVPSYEQYFGPGTRLTVT.

This chain links TRBV5-1 with TRBJ2-7; 11 bases map to TRBD2. The CDR3 extends over 16 amino acids. V lost 2 bases and J lost 0; bases outside the gene matches: 4. Looked up from germline, CDR1 is SGHRS and CDR2 is YFSETQ. This CDR3 is CASSFSSGGFSYEQYF. The DNA of the CDR3 is TGCGCCAGCAGCTTTTCTAGCGGGGGGTTCTCCTACGAGCAGTACTTC.

This chain joins TRBV11-3 and TRBJ2-1, with TRBD2 identical over 9 bases. This CDR3 has 17 amino acids. Germline CDR1 reads SGHNT; CDR2 reads YENEEA. After removal of 5 bases from V and 5 bases from J, the junction contained 13 bases not matched to a gene. CDR3 DNA: TGTGCCAGCAGCACCCCCCCCCTAAGCGGGGGGAACAATGAGCAGTTCTTC. As protein: CASSTPPLSGGNNEQFF.

The rearrangement joins TRBV30 to TRBJ1-2, with a possible D match to TRBD1 (6 bases). Trimming stripped 3 bases from V and 6 bases from J, with 17 bases between. CDR1 and CDR2 from the germline V gene are GTSNPN and SVGIG (reference sequence). The CDR3 has 14 amino acids. Written as DNA, the CDR3 is TGTGCCTGGAGGGTCGAGGGGGGAAGGGATGGCTACACCTTC. Its translation: CAWRVEGGRDGYTF.

The chain joins TRBV15 to TRBJ1-4, with unresolved D. CDR1 and CDR2 (germline): LNHNV, YYDKDF (reference sequence). V dropped 7 bases and J dropped 4 bases, with 10 bases sitting between them. This CDR3 spans 13 amino acids. CDR3 loop: CATNRGNNEKLFF. The DNA of the CDR3 is TGTGCCACCAATAGAGGGAATAATGAAAAACTGTTTTTT.

The chain uses TRBV21-1 and TRBJ1-5. TRBV21-1 is a pseudogene. The CDR3 covers 13 residues. CDR3 in amino acids: CASISGPLQPQHF. CDR3 nucleotides: TGTGCCAGTATTTCGGGGCCACTTCAGCCCCAGCATTTT.

The chain links TRBV2 to TRBJ1-5; 7 positions agree with TRBD1. The CDR3 totals 15 residues. The V segment lost 3 bases and the J segment 6 bases; nucleotides outside the gene matches: 8. Germline CDR1 reads SNHLY; CDR2 reads FYNNEI. CDR3: CASSERGGGRQPQHF. CDR3 DNA: TGTGCCAGCAGTGAGCGAGGGGGCGGGCGTCAGCCCCAGCATTTT.

The chain couples TRBV5-1 to TRBJ2-3; TRBD2 aligns across 12 bases. The CDR3 spans 16 residues. Per the germline V gene, CDR1 is SGHRS and CDR2 is YFSETQ. V gave up 1 base and J gave up 6 bases; unmatched junction bases: 6. CDR3 loop: CASSLLAGGLADTQYF. CDR3 nucleotides: TGCGCCAGCAGCTTGCTAGCGGGGGGGCTTGCGGATACGCAGTATTTT.

The J gene is TRBJ1-1, the V gene TRBV2; D is possibly TRBD1 (5 bases). The CDR3 consists of 13 residues. Germline V gives CDR1 SNHLY, CDR2 FYNNEI. Trimming pared 6 bases from V and 4 bases from J, leaving 12 bases between. CDR3 nucleotides: TGTGCCAGCAGGGGGGAGGGCGGCACTGAAGCTTTCTTT. This gives the protein CASRGEGGTEAFF.

This rearrangement joins TRBV27 to TRBJ2-3, with D perhaps TRBD1 (5 bases). V lost 3 bases and J lost 4, with 14 bases in between. This CDR3 comprises 15 residues. Germline V gene lookup returns CDR1 MNHEY and CDR2 SMNVEV (reference sequence). The CDR3 bases are TGTGCCAGCAGTTTGAGTAGCTGGGGCTCAGATACGCAGTATTTT. Amino acid sequence: CASSLSSWGSDTQYF.

The chain is built from TRBV6-1 and TRBJ2-6; D perhaps matches TRBD1 (6 bases). V was cut by 4 bases and J by 4 bases, with 11 bases left in between. The CDR3 loop spans 15 amino acids. Germline CDR1 MNHNS, CDR2 SASEGT. Here the CDR3 reads CASSVTGPGANVLTF. CDR3 DNA sequence: TGTGCCAGCAGTGTCACAGGGCCCGGGGCCAACGTCCTGACTTTC.

This clone has a handful of counts. This chain connects TRBV18 to TRBJ2-1; TRBD2 aligns across 9 bases. The CDR3 runs to 14 residues. Germline V gene data show CDR1 as KGHSH and CDR2 as LQKENI. Unmatched junction bases numbered 7, after V lost 5 bases and J lost 8 bases. The DNA for the CDR3 is TGTGCCAGCTCAACTGGCGGGGGGGTGTATGAGCAGTTCTTC. Protein: CASSTGGGVYEQFF.

The gene calls are TRBV6-1 and TRBJ1-1, with D perhaps TRBD1 (5 bases). Germline CDR1 and CDR2: MNHNS and SASEGT. V lost 2 bases and J 1 base, leaving 8 bases between the germline ends. The CDR3 contains 14 residues. CDR3 DNA: TGTGCCAGCAGTGAAATACAGGCGAACACTGAAGCTTTCTTT. As protein: CASSEIQANTEAFF.

This sequence joins TRBV5-4 and TRBJ2-3, with TRBD2 as a possible D gene (5 bases). CDR3 size: 15 residues. From germline, CDR1 is SGHNT and CDR2 YYREEE (reference sequence). Deletions cut 4 bases from V and 4 bases from J, with 16 bases between. CDR3 residues: CASSPWIGVADTQYF. As DNA, the CDR3 is TGTGCCAGCAGCCCCTGGATCGGGGTCGCAGATACGCAGTATTTT. The full variable domain, completed using reference TRBV5-4 and TRBJ2-3, is ETGVTQSPTHLIKTRGQQVTLRCSSQSGHNTVSWYQQALGQGPQFIFQYYREEENGRGNFPPRFSGLQFPNYSSELNVNALELDDSALYLCASSPWIGVADTQYFGPGTRLTVL.

The chain couples TRBV5-8 to TRBJ2-2; a possible D gene is TRBD1 (5 bases). The CDR3 spans 12 residues. Trimming cost V 2 bases and J 7 bases, with 6 bases left between them. Germline loops: CDR1 SGHTS, CDR2 YDEGEE. CDR3 DNA sequence: TGTGCCAGCAGCTTAGGGGTCGGGGAGCTGTTTTTT. The encoded protein is CASSLGVGELFF.

The rearrangement joins TRBV6-6 to TRBJ2-7, with D possibly being TRBD2 (5 bases). CDR3 length: 14 residues. Germline assignment: CDR1 MNHNY and CDR2 SVGAGI (reference sequence). V was clipped by 6 bases and J by 2 bases, with 14 bases between them. In DNA form, the CDR3 reads TGTGCCAGCAGGAATCTGGACTCAACCTACGAGCAGTACTTC. It encodes CASRNLDSTYEQYF.

This clone was found once. V gene TRBV10-3 combines with J gene TRBJ1-2; D is possibly TRBD1 (5 bases). Trimming left V 3 bases short and J 8 bases short, with 16 bases between. Germline CDR1 reads ENHRY; CDR2 reads SYGVKD. CDR3 length equals 14 residues. CDR3 in DNA: TGTGCCATCAGTGAAGGGATAGGGGTCAGGGGCTACACCTTC. It translates to CAISEGIGVRGYTF.

The chain links TRBV9 to TRBJ2-2; TRBD1 matches at 7 bases. The V segment lost 3 bases and the J segment 1 base; nucleotides outside the gene matches: 6. CDR1 and CDR2 (germline): SGDLS, YYNGEE. The CDR3 loop spans 16 amino acids. In DNA, the CDR3 is TGTGCCAGCAGCGATGGGACAGAGATGAACACCGGGGAGCTGTTTTTT. The encoded protein is CASSDGTEMNTGELFF.

The chain has TRBV15 and TRBJ2-5; D possibly corresponds to TRBD2 (7 bases). From germline, CDR1 is LNHNV and CDR2 YYDKDF (reference sequence). The CDR3 is made up of 13 amino acids. Trimming cost V 8 bases and J 5 bases, with 15 bases left between them. The CDR3 region has the DNA TGTGCCACCTCCCGGGGGGCGGCTGAGACCCAGTACTTC. Residues: CATSRGAAETQYF.

The sample holds a few counts of this clone. The V and J genes are TRBV2 and TRBJ1-1; no reliable D call. Germline-derived CDR1 and CDR2 are SNHLY and FYNNEI. This CDR3 contains 13 residues. Trimming shortened V by 3 bases and J by 2 bases, and 7 bases separated the two germline ends. The CDR3 DNA is TGTGCCAGCAGTGATTGGGGAAACACTGAAGCTTTCTTT. It codes for CASSDWGNTEAFF.

This clone was found a few times. V gene TRBV29-1 combines with J gene TRBJ1-2, with D unclear. V lost 0 bases and J lost 14, with 13 bases in between. Germline V gives CDR1 SQVTM, CDR2 ANQGSEA. The CDR3 has 11 amino acids. CDR3 amino acids: CSVEEGRASTF. The CDR3 region has the DNA TGCAGCGTTGAAGAAGGCCGGGCTAGTACCTTC.